The rows below give T cell receptor beta chains drawn from one sample of a study of T cells in Graves' hyperthyroidism and ophthalmopathy. TCRdb recomputed calls from the multiplex PCR reads with MiXCR, one row per CDR3 protein. The data show a few hundred thousand distinct CDR3 sequences, roughly 22% seen once. The sequencing sample was made of blood. These receptors all stem from a man younger than 40 with Graves' ophthalmopathy. The CDR3 runs from the conserved cysteine through the conserved F or W. D genes are given only for firm matches. A row's size may be missing; if present it is once, few, many or a size class.

v_gene: TRBV9
j_gene: TRBJ2-3
abundance: .
d_gene: .
CDR3aa: CASSARLQTGGGTDTQYF
CDR3nt: TGTGCCAGCAGCGCCCGCCTCCAAACAGGGGGGGGCACAGATACGCAGTATTTT

v_gene: TRBV28
j_gene: TRBJ1-1
abundance: .
d_gene: .
CDR3aa: CASCGFGNTEAFF
CDR3nt: TGTGCCAGCTGCGGGTTCGGGAACACTGAAGCTTTCTTT

v_gene: TRBV6-5
j_gene: TRBJ1-6
abundance: few
d_gene: .
CDR3aa: CASSYRPKGSNSPLHF
CDR3nt: TGTGCCAGCAGTTACAGGCCTAAGGGGAGTAATTCACCCCTCCACTTT

v_gene: TRBV11-2
j_gene: TRBJ2-1
abundance: many
d_gene: TRBD2
CDR3aa: CASSQGLADYNEQFF
CDR3nt: TGTGCCAGCAGCCAGGGACTAGCGGATTACAATGAGCAGTTCTTC

v_gene: TRBV5-6
j_gene: TRBJ2-7
abundance: .
d_gene: .
CDR3aa: CASSDGDSYEQYF
CDR3nt: TGTGCCAGCAGCGACGGGGACTCCTACGAGCAGTACTTC

v_gene: TRBV2
j_gene: TRBJ2-4
abundance: few
d_gene: .
CDR3aa: CASSASAAVAKNIQYF
CDR3nt: TGTGCCAGCAGTGCATCAGCGGCCGTAGCCAAAAACATTCAGTACTTC

v_gene: TRBV27
j_gene: TRBJ2-1
abundance: few
d_gene: .
CDR3aa: CASSDSYNEQFF
CDR3nt: TGTGCCAGCAGTGACTCCTACAATGAGCAGTTCTTC

v_gene: TRBV30
j_gene: TRBJ1-5
abundance: many
d_gene: .
CDR3aa: CAWGQTNQPQHF
CDR3nt: TGTGCCTGGGGACAGACTAATCAGCCCCAGCATTTT

v_gene: TRBV3-1
j_gene: TRBJ2-1
abundance: .
d_gene: TRBD2
CDR3aa: CASSPLAGPSYNEQFF
CDR3nt: TGTGCCAGCAGCCCCTTAGCGGGGCCCTCCTACAATGAGCAGTTCTTC

v_gene: TRBV19
j_gene: TRBJ1-5
abundance: few
d_gene: .
CDR3aa: CASTSMRRGNQPQHF
CDR3nt: TGTGCCAGCACCTCAATGAGGAGGGGCAATCAGCCCCAGCATTTT

v_gene: TRBV5-1
j_gene: TRBJ1-1
abundance: few
d_gene: .
CDR3aa: CASSPSRVNTEALF
CDR3nt: TGCGCCAGCAGTCCCAGTAGAGTGAACACTGAAGCTCTCTTT

v_gene: TRBV12-3/TRBV12-4
j_gene: TRBJ1-1
abundance: .
d_gene: .
CDR3aa: CASRPDRLFAKAFF
CDR3nt: TGTGCCAGCAGGCCCGACAGGCTATTTGCTAAAGCTTTCTTT

v_gene: TRBV7-9
j_gene: TRBJ2-7
abundance: .
d_gene: TRBD1
CDR3aa: CASSRTGFDEQYF
CDR3nt: TGTGCCAGCAGCCGGACAGGGTTTGACGAGCAGTACTTC

v_gene: TRBV11-2
j_gene: TRBJ2-7
abundance: many
d_gene: TRBD1
CDR3aa: CASSSPQGNWQYF
CDR3nt: TGTGCCAGCAGCTCACCACAGGGGAATTGGCAGTACTTC

v_gene: TRBV19
j_gene: TRBJ2-5
abundance: .
d_gene: .
CDR3aa: CASSIGFQETQYF
CDR3nt: TGTGCCAGTAGTATTGGGTTTCAAGAGACCCAGTACTTC

v_gene: TRBV11-3
j_gene: TRBJ2-2
abundance: .
d_gene: .
CDR3aa: CASSGQSGANTEELFF
CDR3nt: TGTGCCAGCAGCGGACAGTCCGGGGCGAACACCGAGGAGCTGTTTTTT

v_gene: TRBV11-3
j_gene: TRBJ2-3
abundance: few
d_gene: .
CDR3aa: CASSLEAKCSTDTQYF
CDR3nt: TGTGCCAGCAGCTTAGAGGCCAAATGTAGCACAGATACGCAGTATTTT

v_gene: TRBV11-2
j_gene: TRBJ2-1
abundance: .
d_gene: TRBD2
CDR3aa: CASSPSSGGVTYNEQFF
CDR3nt: TGTGCCAGCAGCCCTTCTAGCGGGGGGGTCACCTACAATGAGCAGTTCTTC

v_gene: TRBV28
j_gene: TRBJ2-5
abundance: few
d_gene: .
CDR3aa: CASSSPPGIGETQYF
CDR3nt: TGTGCCAGCAGTTCCCCCCCAGGCATCGGGGAGACCCAGTACTTC

v_gene: TRBV11-2
j_gene: TRBJ2-5
abundance: many
d_gene: .
CDR3aa: CASSADSGLETQYF
CDR3nt: TGTGCCAGCAGCGCCGACTCGGGGCTCGAGACCCAGTACTTC

v_gene: TRBV5-1
j_gene: TRBJ2-3
abundance: .
d_gene: .
CDR3aa: CASSLSLGLTQYF
CDR3nt: TGCGCCAGCAGCTTGAGTCTGGGCCTTACGCAGTATTTT

v_gene: TRBV4-1
j_gene: TRBJ1-2
abundance: few
d_gene: .
CDR3aa: CASSSGDWRGYTF
CDR3nt: TGCGCCAGTTCCTCAGGGGATTGGCGTGGCTACACCTTC

v_gene: TRBV6-1
j_gene: TRBJ2-5
abundance: few
d_gene: TRBD1
CDR3aa: CASSSAGTGGETQYF
CDR3nt: TGTGCCAGCAGTTCAGCCGGGACAGGGGGGGAGACCCAGTACTTC

v_gene: TRBV3-1
j_gene: TRBJ2-1
abundance: few
d_gene: .
CDR3aa: CASSRGATRGNEQFF
CDR3nt: TGTGCCAGCAGCCGGGGGGCGACCCGGGGGAATGAGCAGTTCTTC

v_gene: TRBV27
j_gene: TRBJ2-7
abundance: many
d_gene: TRBD2
CDR3aa: CASSSPISGRREQYF
CDR3nt: TGTGCCAGCAGTTCCCCGATTAGCGGGAGGAGAGAGCAGTACTTC

v_gene: TRBV5-1
j_gene: TRBJ2-7
abundance: many
d_gene: .
CDR3aa: CASSLLIGGSYEQYF
CDR3nt: TGCGCCAGCAGCTTATTAATTGGGGGGTCCTACGAGCAGTACTTC

v_gene: TRBV27
j_gene: TRBJ2-5
abundance: .
d_gene: TRBD1
CDR3aa: CASSFRGLGETQYF
CDR3nt: TGTGCCAGCAGCTTCAGGGGGCTCGGCGAGACCCAGTACTTC

v_gene: TRBV2
j_gene: TRBJ2-7
abundance: many
d_gene: .
CDR3aa: CASIRTRLNQEQYF
CDR3nt: TGTGCCAGCATTCGGACACGGTTGAATCAAGAGCAGTACTTC

v_gene: TRBV5-1
j_gene: TRBJ1-1
abundance: .
d_gene: TRBD1
CDR3aa: CASSPPGQGMRTEAFF
CDR3nt: TGCGCCAGCAGCCCGCCCGGACAGGGTATGAGGACTGAAGCTTTCTTT

v_gene: TRBV5-5
j_gene: TRBJ1-6
abundance: few
d_gene: .
CDR3aa: CASSYRDANSPLHF
CDR3nt: TGTGCCAGCAGCTACCGGGACGCTAATTCACCCCTCCACTTT

v_gene: TRBV20-1
j_gene: TRBJ1-2
abundance: .
d_gene: .
CDR3aa: CSARTLQGNYGYTF
CDR3nt: TGCAGTGCTAGAACCCTACAGGGAAACTATGGCTACACCTTC